This TCR beta chain emerged from a study of blood T cells in healthy people across ages. General observations from the study: Measured against age, TCR beta diversity per million T cells decreased in a roughly linear manner.

The use of a sample-barcoded 5' primer and a J-beta primer mix characterized a second PCR of roughly 7 to 12 cycles. Each CDR3 protein gets one entry after TCRdb re-called the 5' RACE reads with MiXCR. The sample shows approximately 1.5 million distinct CDR3 sequences, roughly 43% of them seen only once. Germline V gene sequence: CDR1 LNHNV, CDR2 YYDKDF (reference sequence). The trim removed 8 bases at V and 2 bases at J, leaving 2 bases unmatched. This CDR3 contains 13 residues. In its sample, this clonotype was seen a few times. What it recognizes is unknown. This chain uses TRBV15 with TRBJ2-5; 10 nucleotides match TRBD2. The receptor's source is a woman in her late teens or twenties in good health. The sequenced sample consisted of blood. Written as DNA, the CDR3 is TGTGCCACCCGGACTAGCGGACAAGAGACCCAGTACTTC. This encodes CATRTSGQETQYF.